The T cell receptor (beta chain) described here comes from a study of control samples from healthy donors and cancer patients. Profiling relied on immunoSEQ multiplex PCR, and the TCRdb table lists in-frame clones only, not all of them. The sample lists 100,000 or so clones; about 80% were seen once. Germline loops: CDR1 SGHAT, CDR2 FQNNGV. Deletions cut 4 bases from V and 7 bases from J, with 19 bases between. CDR3 length equals 15 residues. Source material: blood. The TCR was taken from a woman aged 45-65 years in good health. This chain joins TRBV11-2 and TRBJ2-5; TRBD1 is a possible D gene (6 bases). In DNA, the CDR3 is TGTGCCAGCAGCTCCTCACAGGGTTACGTGGCGACCCAGTACTTC. Translating it yields CASSSSQGYVATQYF.